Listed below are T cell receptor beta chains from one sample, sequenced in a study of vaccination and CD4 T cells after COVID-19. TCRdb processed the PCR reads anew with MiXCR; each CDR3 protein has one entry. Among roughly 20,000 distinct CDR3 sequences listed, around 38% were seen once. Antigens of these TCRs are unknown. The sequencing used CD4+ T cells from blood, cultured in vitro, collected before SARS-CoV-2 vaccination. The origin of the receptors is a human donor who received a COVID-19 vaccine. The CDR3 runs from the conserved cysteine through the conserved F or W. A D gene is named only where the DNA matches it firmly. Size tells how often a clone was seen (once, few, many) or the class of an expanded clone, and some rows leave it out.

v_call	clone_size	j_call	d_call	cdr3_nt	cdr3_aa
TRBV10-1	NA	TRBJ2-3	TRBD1	TGCGCCAGCAGTACCGGGACAGGGGGGCATACGCAGTATTTT	CASSTGTGGHTQYF
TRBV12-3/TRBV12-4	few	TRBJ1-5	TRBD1	TGTGCCAGCAGCACGGACAGGGTCAGGCAGCCCCAGCATTTT	CASSTDRVRQPQHF
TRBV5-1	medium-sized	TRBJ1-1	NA	TGCGCCAGCAGCTTGAAATCCTCCAATGGTGAAGCTTTCTTT	CASSLKSSNGEAFF
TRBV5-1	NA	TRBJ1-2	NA	TGCGCCAGCAGCGGTACCAATGAAGGCTACACCTTC	CASSGTNEGYTF
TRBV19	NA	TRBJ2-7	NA	TGTGCCACGCGAGACAGGAGCTCCTACGAGCAGTACTTC	CATRDRSSYEQYF
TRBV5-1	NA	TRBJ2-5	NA	TGCGCCAGCAGCGAAGGGGTGGTTAGTGAGACCCAGTACTTC	CASSEGVVSETQYF
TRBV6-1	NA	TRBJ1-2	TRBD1	TGTGCCAGCAGCCGGACAGGGGGGCACTGGTATGGCTACACCTTC	CASSRTGGHWYGYTF
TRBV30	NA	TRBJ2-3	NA	TGTGCCTGGAGCTCTAGAGATACGCAGTATTTT	CAWSSRDTQYF
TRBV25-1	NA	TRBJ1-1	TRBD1	TGTGCCAGCGGGGGCTTGGGGACAGGCGTGGGGAACACTGAAGCTTTCTTT	CASGGLGTGVGNTEAFF
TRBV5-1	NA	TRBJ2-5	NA	TGCGCCAGCAGCTTGGAAGGCGGGGAAGAGACCCAGTACTTC	CASSLEGGEETQYF
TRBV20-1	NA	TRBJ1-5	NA	TGCAGTGCAGGGACACGCGAAAATCAGCCCCAGCATTTT	CSAGTRENQPQHF
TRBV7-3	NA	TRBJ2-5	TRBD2	TGTGCCAGCAGCTTGATAGCGGGGGGGCCAGAGACCCAGTACTTC	CASSLIAGGPETQYF
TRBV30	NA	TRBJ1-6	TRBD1	TGTGCCTGGAGTGGACAGGGGGGATCACCCCTCCACTTT	CAWSGQGGSPLHF
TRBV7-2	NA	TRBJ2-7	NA	TGTGCCAGCAGCCTAGTTTCCACCTCCTACGAGCAGTACTTC	CASSLVSTSYEQYF
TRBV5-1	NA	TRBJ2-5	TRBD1	TGCGCCAGCCAGACAGGGGAGTTTTCGGAGACCCAGTACTTC	CASQTGEFSETQYF
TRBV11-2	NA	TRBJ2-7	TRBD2	TGTGCCAGCAGCTTGCGTAGCGGGGGGACCTTAACCTACGAGCAGTACTTC	CASSLRSGGTLTYEQYF
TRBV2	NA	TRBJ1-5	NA	TGTGCCAGCAGAGAAAGGCGGGGGCTCGGGCAGCCCCAGCATTTT	CASRERRGLGQPQHF
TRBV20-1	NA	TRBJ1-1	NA	TGCAGTGCTAGGCGGGGGAACACTGAAGCTTTCTTT	CSARRGNTEAFF
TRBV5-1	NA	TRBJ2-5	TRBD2	TGCGCCAGTAACCTCGGGACTAGCGACCAGACCCAGTACTTC	CASNLGTSDQTQYF
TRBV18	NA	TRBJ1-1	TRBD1	TGTGCCAGCTCAAACCGGGACAGGGACACTGAAGCTTTCTTT	CASSNRDRDTEAFF
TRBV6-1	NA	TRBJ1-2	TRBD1	TGTGCCAGCAGTGGGGGAACAGGGGACGGCTACACCTTC	CASSGGTGDGYTF
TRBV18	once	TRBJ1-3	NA	TGTGCCAGCTCACCAACGAGGCCTATGGCGGACACCATATATTTT	CASSPTRPMADTIYF
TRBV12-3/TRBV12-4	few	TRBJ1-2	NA	TGTGCCAGCAGTTTCGGGGGGGCGCTCTGGTATGGCTACACCTTC	CASSFGGALWYGYTF
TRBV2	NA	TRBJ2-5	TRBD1	TGTGCCGGCAGCCGGGACAGGGTTCCGGAGACCCAGTACTTC	CAGSRDRVPETQYF
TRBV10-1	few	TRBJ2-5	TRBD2	TGCGCCAGCAGTATCGAGCGGGGGGGCCGGGAGACCCAGTACTTC	CASSIERGGRETQYF
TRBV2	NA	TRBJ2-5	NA	TGTGCCAGCTCTAGGGACCACCAAGAGACCCAGTACTTC	CASSRDHQETQYF